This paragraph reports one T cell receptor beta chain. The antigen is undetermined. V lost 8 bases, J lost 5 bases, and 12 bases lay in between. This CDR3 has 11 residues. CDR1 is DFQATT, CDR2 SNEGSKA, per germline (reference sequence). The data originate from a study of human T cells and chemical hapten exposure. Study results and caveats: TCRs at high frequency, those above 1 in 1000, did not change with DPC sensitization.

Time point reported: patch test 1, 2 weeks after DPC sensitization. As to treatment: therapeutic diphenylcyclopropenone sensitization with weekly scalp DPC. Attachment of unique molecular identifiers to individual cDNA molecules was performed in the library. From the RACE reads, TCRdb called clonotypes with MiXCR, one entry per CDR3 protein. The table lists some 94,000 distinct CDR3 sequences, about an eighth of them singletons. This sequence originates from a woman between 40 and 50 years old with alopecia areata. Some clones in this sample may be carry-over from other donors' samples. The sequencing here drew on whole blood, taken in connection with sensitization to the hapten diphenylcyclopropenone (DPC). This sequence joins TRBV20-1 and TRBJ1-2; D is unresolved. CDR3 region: CSSFPGYGYTF. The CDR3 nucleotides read TGCAGTTCATTCCCCGGGTATGGCTACACCTTC.